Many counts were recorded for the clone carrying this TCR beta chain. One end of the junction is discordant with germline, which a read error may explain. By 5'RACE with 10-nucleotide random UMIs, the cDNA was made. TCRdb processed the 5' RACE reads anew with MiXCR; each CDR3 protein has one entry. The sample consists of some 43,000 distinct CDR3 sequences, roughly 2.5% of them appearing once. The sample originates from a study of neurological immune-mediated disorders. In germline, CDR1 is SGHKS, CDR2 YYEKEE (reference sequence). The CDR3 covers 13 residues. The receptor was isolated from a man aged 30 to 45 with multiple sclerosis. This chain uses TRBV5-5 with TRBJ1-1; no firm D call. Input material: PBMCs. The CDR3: CASSLALWTEDFF. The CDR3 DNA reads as TGTGCCAGCAGCTTGGCCTTGTGGACTGAAGATTTCTTT.